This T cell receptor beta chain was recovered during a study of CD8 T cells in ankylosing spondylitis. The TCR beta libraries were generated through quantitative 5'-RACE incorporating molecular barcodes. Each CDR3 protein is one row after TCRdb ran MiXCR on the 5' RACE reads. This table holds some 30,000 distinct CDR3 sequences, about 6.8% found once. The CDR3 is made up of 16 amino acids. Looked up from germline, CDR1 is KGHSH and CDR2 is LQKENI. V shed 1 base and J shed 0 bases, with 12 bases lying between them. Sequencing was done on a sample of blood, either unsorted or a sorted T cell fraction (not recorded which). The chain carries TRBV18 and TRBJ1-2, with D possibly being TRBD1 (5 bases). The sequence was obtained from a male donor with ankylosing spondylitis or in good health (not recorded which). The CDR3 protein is CASSPRTDTPNYGYTF. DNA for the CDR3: TGTGCCAGCTCACCACGGACGGACACGCCTAACTATGGCTACACCTTC.